This entry lists 25 T cell receptor beta chains sequenced from one sample in a study of shared clonotypes between healthy human individuals. Here immunoSEQ multiplex PCR was the method, and the copy in TCRdb shows in-frame clones only, minus some. In the table there are about 480,000 clones, around 74% of which are singletons. The sample taken for sequencing was PBMCs. The receptors shown here come from a woman between 40 and 55 years old in good health. Some clones in this sample may be carry-over from other donors' samples.

The V gene is TRBV18, the J gene TRBJ1-1, with 7 bases identical to TRBD1. V gave up 2 bases and J gave up 0 bases; unmatched junction bases: 3. This CDR3 region has 15 residues. Germline V gives CDR1 KGHSH, CDR2 LQKENI. Written as DNA, the CDR3 is TGTGCCAGCTCACCAGTGGGACAGATGAACACTGAAGCTTTCTTT. Translated, it gives CASSPVGQMNTEAFF.

V and J are TRBV6-6 and TRBJ1-5; the D is unclear. Trimming cost V 0 bases and J 5 bases, with 11 bases left between them. Germline CDR1 is MNHNY and CDR2 is SVGAGI (reference sequence). The CDR3 extends over 15 amino acids. As DNA, the CDR3 is TGTGCCAGCAGTTACTCGTCAATGAGGGATCAGCCCCAGCATTTT. Translation: CASSYSSMRDQPQHF.

The table lists this clone with a count of one. J is TRBJ2-2 and V is TRBV5-1; 8 nucleotides match TRBD1. CDR1 is SGHRS, CDR2 YFSETQ, per germline. The CDR3 length is 15 residues. V lost 4 bases, J lost 6 bases, and 8 bases stayed unmatched. The chain's CDR3 is CASSTDRVVAGELFF. For the CDR3, the DNA is TGCGCCAGCAGCACGGACAGGGTCGTCGCCGGGGAGCTGTTTTTT.

The V gene is TRBV28, the J gene TRBJ2-7, with a tentative D call TRBD2 (7 bases). The germline V gene has CDR1 MDHEN and CDR2 SYDVKM. This CDR3 has 14 amino acids. Between the trimmed V and J ends, which lost 3 bases and 11 bases, there was a span of 20 bases. The CDR3 loop reads CASSFQPEGGRKYF. The CDR3 DNA reads as TGTGCCAGCAGTTTCCAGCCGGAGGGGGGGAGGAAGTACTTC.

V is TRBV18 and J is TRBJ2-5, with TRBD1 as a possible D gene (5 bases). Germline CDR1 and CDR2: KGHSH and LQKENI. V was clipped by 0 bases and J by 5 bases, with 16 bases between them. The CDR3 has 16 amino acids. The CDR3 region is CASSPPHQATGETQYF. The CDR3 nucleotides read TGTGCCAGCTCACCACCCCATCAGGCTACAGGCGAGACCCAGTACTTC.

A few counts support this clone. V usage is TRBV15 and J usage is TRBJ2-5, with unresolved D. V dropped 1 base and J dropped 5 bases, with 11 bases sitting between them. The CDR3 has 14 amino acids. CDR1 and CDR2 (germline): LNHNV, YYDKDF (reference sequence). CDR3 loop: CATSRVSVGETQYF. The DNA for the CDR3 is TGTGCCACCAGCAGAGTCTCAGTAGGGGAGACCCAGTACTTC.

This chain joins TRBV18 and TRBJ2-1; the match to TRBD2 covers 8 bases. The CDR3 runs to 14 residues. From germline, CDR1 is KGHSH and CDR2 LQKENI. Trimming removed 5 bases from V and 7 bases from J; junction bases left unmatched: 7. CDR3 DNA sequence: TGTGCCAGCTCAGTAGCGGGGTCGGATAATGAGCAGTTCTTC. It is translated as CASSVAGSDNEQFF.

The chain combines TRBV28 with TRBJ1-4; D gene ambiguous. Germline V gene sequence: CDR1 MDHEN, CDR2 SYDVKM. The CDR3 runs to 14 residues. Trimming pared 8 bases from V and 0 bases from J, leaving 10 bases between. The CDR3 DNA is TGTGCCAGCCGGCGGCCGGCAACTAATGAAAAACTGTTTTTT. Its translation is CASRRPATNEKLFF.

The gene calls are TRBV5-1 and TRBJ2-7; D unclear. The CDR3 covers 15 residues. The ends were cut back, 0 bases at V and 5 bases at J, with 15 bases in the middle. Germline V gene lookup returns CDR1 SGHRS and CDR2 YFSETQ. CDR3 nucleotide sequence: TGCGCCAGCAGCTTGGGCGCAGCCCTGGGGAACGAGCAGTACTTC. It yields the protein CASSLGAALGNEQYF.

This clone was picked up a small number of times. This chain uses TRBV30 with TRBJ1-1, with unresolved D. The germline V and J ends were trimmed by 0 bases and 4 bases, with 9 bases remaining between them. The CDR3 totals 13 residues. Germline lookup yields CDR1 GTSNPN and CDR2 SVGIG (reference sequence). In nucleotides, the CDR3 is TGTGCCTGGAGTGTTCGCTCCAGCACTGAAGCTTTCTTT. Amino acids: CAWSVRSSTEAFF.

The CDR3 DNA reads as TGCGCCAGCAGCCTGGGGACAGGAGAAAACATTCAGTACTTC. Its translation: CASSLGTGENIQYF. This sequence joins TRBV5-1 and TRBJ2-4; 8 nucleotides line up with TRBD1. Germline V gene data show CDR1 as SGHRS and CDR2 as YFSETQ. V lost 4 bases, J lost 5 bases, and 5 bases stayed unmatched. CDR3 length: 14 residues.

This chain joins TRBV10-3 and TRBJ2-7, with 9 bases that match TRBD1. Trimming took 6 bases from V and 0 from J; bases not matched to a gene: 3. The CDR3 consists of 14 residues. The germline V gene encodes CDR1 ENHRY and CDR2 SYGVKD. This CDR3 is CAISGTGSSYEQYF. The CDR3 DNA follows: TGTGCCATCAGCGGGACAGGGAGCTCCTACGAGCAGTACTTC.

As for this clone: The identical CDR3 is also encoded by other nucleotide sequences in the sample. This chain links TRBV11-1 with TRBJ2-3, with a tentative D call TRBD1 (5 bases). V lost 1 base and J 0 bases, leaving 8 bases between the germline ends. Germline assignment: CDR1 SGHAT and CDR2 FQDESV (reference sequence). The CDR3 loop spans 15 amino acids. CDR3 nucleotide sequence: TGTGCCAGCAGCTTAGGGCAGGGAAGCACAGATACGCAGTATTTT. This translates into CASSLGQGSTDTQYF.

Worth noting for this clone: The same CDR3 arises from other DNA sequences in this sample as well. V gene TRBV15 combines with J gene TRBJ1-5, with a tentative D call TRBD1 (5 bases). The germline V and J ends were trimmed by 0 bases and 0 bases, with 6 bases remaining between them. In germline, CDR1 is LNHNV, CDR2 YYDKDF (reference sequence). The CDR3 runs 15 residues. The CDR3 coding sequence is TGTGCCACCAGCAGAGATACAGGTAGCAATCAGCCCCAGCATTTT. Translated: CATSRDTGSNQPQHF.

The chain couples TRBV30 to TRBJ1-2; D gene ambiguous. CDR1 and CDR2 (germline): GTSNPN, SVGIG (reference sequence). V lost 0 bases, J lost 1 base, and 6 bases lay in between. The CDR3 covers 13 residues. The CDR3 coding sequence is TGTGCCTGGAGTGTGAGGAATAACTATGGCTACACCTTC. Protein product: CAWSVRNNYGYTF.

The chain employs TRBV5-1 and TRBJ2-2; D gene unclear. Germline V gives CDR1 SGHRS, CDR2 YFSETQ. V lost 2 bases and J lost 1, with 12 bases in between. CDR3 length: 16 amino acids. The CDR3, as DNA: TGCGCCAGCAGCTTTACTGGAACGTTGAACACCGGGGAGCTGTTTTTT. Its translation: CASSFTGTLNTGELFF.

The V gene is TRBV30, the J gene TRBJ1-2, with TRBD1 matching 12 bases. Germline V gives CDR1 GTSNPN, CDR2 SVGIG (reference sequence). The CDR3 has 15 residues. J was trimmed by 7 bases and V by 1 base; bases with no gene match: 7. As DNA, the CDR3 is TGTGCCTGGAGTGATCGGGACAGGGGGCGCCGTGGCTACACCTTC. This encodes CAWSDRDRGRRGYTF.

This chain joins TRBV19 and TRBJ2-7; D is possibly TRBD1 (6 bases). CDR1 is LNHDA and CDR2 is SQIVND in the germline V gene (reference sequence). V was pared by 5 bases and J by 3 bases, with 11 bases between. CDR3 length: 13 amino acids. CDR3 sequence reads: CASSEQGFYEQYF. As DNA, the CDR3 is TGTGCCAGTAGTGAACAGGGTTTCTACGAGCAGTACTTC.

This rearrangement joins TRBV7-6 to TRBJ2-1, with TRBD2 identical over 12 bases. After removal of 2 bases from V and 8 bases from J, the junction contained 10 bases not matched to a gene. The germline V gene has CDR1 SGHVS and CDR2 FNYEAQ. CDR3 length equals 17 residues. The CDR3 protein is CASSLLTTSGSLHEQFF. CDR3 nucleotides: TGTGCCAGCAGCTTATTGACGACTAGCGGGAGTTTACATGAGCAGTTCTTC. Looking up the rest from reference TRBV7-6 and TRBJ2-1 gives the full variable domain: GAGVSQSPRYKVTKRGQDVALRCDPISGHVSLYWYRQALGQGPEFLTYFNYEAQQDKSGLPNDRFSAERPEGSISTLTIQRTEQRDSAMYRCASSLLTTSGSLHEQFFGPGTRLTVL.

The gene calls are TRBV7-9 and TRBJ2-5, with 7 bases identical to TRBD2. The CDR3 totals 14 residues. Germline loops: CDR1 SEHNR, CDR2 FQNEAQ (reference sequence). The V segment lost 4 bases and the J segment 5 bases; nucleotides outside the gene matches: 7. CDR3 loop: CASSSSGAGETQYF. CDR3 nucleotide sequence: TGTGCCAGCAGCTCGTCGGGAGCGGGGGAGACCCAGTACTTC.

V is TRBV4-2 and J is TRBJ1-2; D is unresolved. CDR3 size: 16 residues. Germline lookup yields CDR1 LGHNA and CDR2 YNFKEQ. V shed 0 bases and J shed 2 bases, with 13 bases lying between them. CDR3 protein: CASSQEPGVVNYGYTF. The CDR3 bases are TGTGCCAGCAGCCAAGAACCGGGCGTCGTGAACTATGGCTACACCTTC.

This rearrangement joins TRBV7-3 to TRBJ2-1; 11 bases are shared with TRBD2. Germline loops: CDR1 SGHTA, CDR2 FQGTGA. The V and J ends lost 0 bases and 6 bases, in that order; junction bases with no gene match: 4. The CDR3 has 16 amino acids. CDR3: CASSLTRLAGGNEQFF. The CDR3, as DNA: TGTGCCAGCAGCTTAACGAGGCTAGCGGGGGGCAATGAGCAGTTCTTC.

On this clone itself: Other DNA sequences in this sample translate to the same CDR3. The chain links TRBV5-1 to TRBJ2-3, with D tentatively TRBD2 (6 bases). The CDR3 has 14 residues. In germline, CDR1 is SGHRS, CDR2 YFSETQ. The V end was cut by 0 bases, the J end by 3 bases, with 8 bases between. CDR3 nucleotides: TGCGCCAGCAGCTTGGAGGCGGGAACAGATACGCAGTATTTT. Translating it yields CASSLEAGTDTQYF. The entire variable domain, with the rest obtained from reference TRBV5-1 and TRBJ2-3, is as follows: KAGVTQTPRYLIKTRGQQVTLSCSPISGHRSVSWYQQTPGQGLQFLFEYFSETQRNKGNFPGRFSGRQFSNSRSEMNVSTLELGDSALYLCASSLEAGTDTQYFGPGTRLTVL.

The V and J genes are TRBV28 and TRBJ1-6; 8 positions agree with TRBD1. The CDR3 is 16 amino acids. V shed 6 bases, J shed 10 bases, and the junction held 14 bases outside the gene matches. Germline CDR1 is MDHEN and CDR2 is SYDVKM. CDR3 loop: CASSIQYGTGLSPLHF. The CDR3 coding sequence is TGTGCCAGCAGCATCCAATACGGGACAGGACTATCACCCCTCCACTTT.

This clone was detected only a few times. The chain joins TRBV4-2 to TRBJ2-1, with 8 bases matching TRBD1. From germline, CDR1 is LGHNA and CDR2 YNFKEQ. Trimming took 4 bases from V and 6 from J; bases not matched to a gene: 11. CDR3 length equals 16 residues. The DNA for the CDR3 is TGTGCCAGCAGCCCCGCGGCCGGACAGGGTGGCAATGAGCAGTTCTTC. It codes for CASSPAAGQGGNEQFF.